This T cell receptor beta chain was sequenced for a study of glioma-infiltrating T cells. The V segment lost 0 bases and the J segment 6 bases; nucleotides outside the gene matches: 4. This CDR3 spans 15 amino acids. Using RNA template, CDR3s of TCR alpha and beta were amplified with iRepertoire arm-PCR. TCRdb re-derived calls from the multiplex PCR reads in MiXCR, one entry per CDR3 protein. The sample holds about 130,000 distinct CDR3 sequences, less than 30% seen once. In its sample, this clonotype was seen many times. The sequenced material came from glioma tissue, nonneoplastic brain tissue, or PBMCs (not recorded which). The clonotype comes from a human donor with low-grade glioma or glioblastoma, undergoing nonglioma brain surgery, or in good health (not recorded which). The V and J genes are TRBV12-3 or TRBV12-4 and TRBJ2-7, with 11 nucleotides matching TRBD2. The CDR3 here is CASSLALAGGLEQYF. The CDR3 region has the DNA TGTGCCAGCAGTTTAGCGCTAGCGGGAGGCCTCGAGCAGTACTTC.